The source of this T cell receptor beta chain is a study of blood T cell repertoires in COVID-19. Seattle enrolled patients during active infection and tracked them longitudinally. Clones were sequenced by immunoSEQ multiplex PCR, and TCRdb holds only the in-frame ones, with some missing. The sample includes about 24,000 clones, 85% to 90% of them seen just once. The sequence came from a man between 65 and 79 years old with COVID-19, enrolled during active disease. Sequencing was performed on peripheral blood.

CDR3 coding DNA: TGTGCCAGACCGGGACAGGGCAGCAATGAGCAGTTCTTC. Its protein product is CARPGQGSNEQFF. The rearrangement links TRBV2 to TRBJ2-1; the match to TRBD1 covers 9 bases. Trimming removed 9 bases from V and 6 bases from J; junction bases left unmatched: 6. The CDR3 sequence is 13 residues long. Germline loops: CDR1 SNHLY, CDR2 FYNNEI.